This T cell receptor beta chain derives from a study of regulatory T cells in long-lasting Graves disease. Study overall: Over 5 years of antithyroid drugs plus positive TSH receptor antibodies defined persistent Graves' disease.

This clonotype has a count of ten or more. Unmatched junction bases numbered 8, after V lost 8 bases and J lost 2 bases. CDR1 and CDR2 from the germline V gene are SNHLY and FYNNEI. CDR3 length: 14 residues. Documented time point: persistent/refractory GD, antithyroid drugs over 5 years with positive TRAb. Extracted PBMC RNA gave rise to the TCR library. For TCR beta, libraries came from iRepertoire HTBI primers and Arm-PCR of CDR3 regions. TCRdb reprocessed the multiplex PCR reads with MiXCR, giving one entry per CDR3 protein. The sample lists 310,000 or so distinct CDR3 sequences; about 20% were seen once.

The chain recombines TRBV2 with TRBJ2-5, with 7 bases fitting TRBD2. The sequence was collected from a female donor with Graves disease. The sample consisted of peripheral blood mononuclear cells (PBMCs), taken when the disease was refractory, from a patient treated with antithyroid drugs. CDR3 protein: CASGGGPLQETQYF. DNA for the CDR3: TGTGCCAGCGGGGGGGGACCGTTACAAGAGACCCAGTACTTC.